These 25 T cell receptor beta chains share one sample of origin, sequenced in a study of a mutant IDH1 vaccine in newly diagnosed glioma. Method: immunoSEQ multiplex PCR; TCRdb's copy keeps in-frame clones and lacks some. The sample carries about 38,000 clones, more than 75% recorded once. The antigens these receptors bind are not known. The time point denotes: week 5, during vaccination. Mutant IDH1 20-mer peptide, at 300 ug, made up each vaccine dose, with topical imiquimod. Material: PBMCs, obtained from a glioma patient whose treatment included an IDH1 peptide vaccine. All receptors come from a man aged 35 to 55 with glioma.

The CDR3 nucleotides read TGCGCCAGGTCCCAGGGGATAGCCTACGAGCAGTACTTC. This encodes CARSQGIAYEQYF. The rearrangement links TRBV10-2 to TRBJ2-7; the D gene is possibly TRBD1 (6 bases). Trimming shortened V by 9 bases and J by 2 bases, and 14 bases separated the two germline ends. This CDR3 contains 13 residues. The germline gives CDR1 WSHSY, CDR2 SAAADI.

The rearrangement joins TRBV11-2 to TRBJ1-3; D perhaps matches TRBD1 (6 bases). Per germline, CDR1 SGHAT and CDR2 FQNNGV. The CDR3 loop spans 15 amino acids. The V gene lost 5 bases and the J gene lost 4 bases, with 15 bases spanning the gap. The DNA for the CDR3 is TGTGCCAGCAGCCCCAGTTTGGGGGCGGGAAACACCATATATTTT. Amino acid sequence: CASSPSLGAGNTIYF.

This rearrangement joins TRBV5-8 to TRBJ2-2; TRBD1 aligns across 7 bases. Germline lookup yields CDR1 SGHTS and CDR2 YDEGEE. CDR3 length: 17 amino acids. V was clipped by 0 bases and J by 5 bases; unmatched bases: 10. CDR3 sequence: CASSLVPGTVYTGELFF. CDR3 coding DNA: TGTGCCAGCAGCTTGGTCCCCGGGACAGTTTATACCGGGGAGCTGTTTTTT.

The chain carries TRBV10-3 and TRBJ2-2; D is possibly TRBD1 (6 bases). Per the germline V gene, CDR1 is ENHRY and CDR2 is SYGVKD. The CDR3 spans 16 residues. Trimming left V 5 bases short and J 4 bases short, with 17 bases between. The CDR3 bases are TGTGCCATCAGTTCTTTGGGGGCCTTGGGCACCGGGGAGCTGTTTTTT. It yields the protein CAISSLGALGTGELFF.

The V gene is TRBV5-1, the J gene TRBJ1-1; D gene uncertain. The CDR3 contains 13 residues. Germline assignment: CDR1 SGHRS and CDR2 YFSETQ. Trimming took 1 base from V and 4 from J, leaving 8 bases between them. CDR3 bases: TGCGCCAGCAGCTTGACGGTGGGCACTGAAGCTTTCTTT. Protein sequence: CASSLTVGTEAFF.

The chain employs TRBV5-4 and TRBJ1-1; 8 bases map to TRBD1. The germline gives CDR1 SGHNT, CDR2 YYREEE (reference sequence). The length of the CDR3 is 16 residues. V shed 4 bases and J 4 bases; nucleotides not matched to a gene: 12. The CDR3 region is CASSTRQGMGSTEAFF. The CDR3 DNA reads TGTGCCAGCAGCACTAGACAGGGGATGGGGTCCACTGAAGCTTTCTTT.

The chain combines TRBV6-5 with TRBJ1-5; D unclear. The CDR3 length is 14 residues. The ends were cut back, 6 bases at V and 6 bases at J, with 15 bases in the middle. Germline lookup yields CDR1 MNHEY and CDR2 SVGAGI. The CDR3 region has the DNA TGTGCCAGCAGCCCCCGGCAGGCGATTCAGCCCCAGCATTTT. As protein: CASSPRQAIQPQHF.

V usage is TRBV6-1 and J usage is TRBJ2-3; no clear D. Per germline, CDR1 MNHNS and CDR2 SASEGT. The CDR3 covers 13 residues. V was shortened by 8 bases and J by 2 bases, with 11 bases between the two germline ends. The CDR3 loop is CASFHDNTDTQYF. The CDR3 DNA follows: TGTGCCAGCTTCCACGACAACACAGATACGCAGTATTTT.

The V and J genes are TRBV30 and TRBJ1-2; D gene unclear. This CDR3 has 11 residues. Trimming stripped 0 bases from V and 2 bases from J, with 1 base between. CDR1 is GTSNPN and CDR2 is SVGIG in the germline V gene (reference sequence). The CDR3 here is CAWSVNYGYTF. CDR3 nucleotides: TGTGCCTGGAGTGTAAACTATGGCTACACCTTC.

V gene TRBV6-6 combines with J gene TRBJ1-4; tentatively, D is TRBD1 (5 bases). Germline CDR1 and CDR2: MNHNY and SVGAGI (reference sequence). This CDR3 comprises 14 residues. The V and J ends lost 5 bases and 5 bases respectively, with 12 bases between them. CDR3 residues: CASSPPGENEKLFF. CDR3 DNA: TGTGCCAGCAGTCCCCCGGGGGAGAATGAAAAACTGTTTTTT.

This chain uses TRBV19 with TRBJ1-2; D might be TRBD1 (5 bases). The CDR3 sequence is 12 residues long. V lost 4 bases and J 6 bases, leaving 9 bases between the germline ends. Germline-derived CDR1 and CDR2 are LNHDA and SQIVND (reference sequence). The CDR3 region has the DNA TGTGCCAGTAGTAGGTTGGGGCATGGCTACACCTTC. It specifies CASSRLGHGYTF.

The table lists this clone with a count of one. The V and J genes are TRBV9 and TRBJ1-5, with D uncertain. The V end was cut by 0 bases, the J end by 3 bases, with 10 bases between. The CDR3 is 15 residues long. CDR1 SGDLS and CDR2 YYNGEE come from the germline V gene. In DNA, the CDR3 is TGTGCCAGCAGCGTAGGGGGAGGGCCCAATCAGCCCCAGCATTTT. This sequence encodes CASSVGGGPNQPQHF.

There are a few counts of this clone. The chain is built from TRBV5-6 and TRBJ1-2; no clear D gene. Deletions cut 0 bases from V and 4 bases from J, with 10 bases between. The germline CDR1 and CDR2 sequences are SGHDT and YYEEEE. This CDR3 spans 14 amino acids. The CDR3 protein is CASSLAMESYGYTF. The CDR3 DNA follows: TGTGCCAGCAGCTTGGCCATGGAAAGCTATGGCTACACCTTC.

This chain connects TRBV7-6 to TRBJ1-6; D is perhaps TRBD1 (6 bases). Germline V lookup: CDR1 SGHVS, CDR2 FNYEAQ. The CDR3 has 18 amino acids. V was trimmed by 1 base and J by 7 bases, leaving 20 bases between them. CDR3 DNA sequence: TGTGCCAGCAGCTTAGAACCCCACGGGGACAAGAGGAATTCACCCCTCCACTTT. This gives the protein CASSLEPHGDKRNSPLHF.

This rearrangement joins TRBV30 to TRBJ2-7, with 13 bases lining up with TRBD2. The germline CDR1 and CDR2 sequences are GTSNPN and SVGIG (reference sequence). The CDR3 totals 14 residues. J lost 4 bases, V lost 1 base, and 1 base had no gene match. CDR3 region: CAWSETSGGYEQYF. The CDR3 DNA reads as TGTGCCTGGAGTGAGACTAGCGGGGGGTACGAGCAGTACTTC.

V gene TRBV5-4 combines with J gene TRBJ2-1; D perhaps matches TRBD2 (6 bases). CDR1 and CDR2 from the germline V gene are SGHNT and YYREEE (reference sequence). V was shortened by 4 bases and J by 4 bases, with 12 bases between the two germline ends. The CDR3 contains 14 residues. The CDR3 region is CASSVGGLYNEQFF. The CDR3 DNA reads as TGTGCCAGCAGCGTGGGGGGACTTTACAATGAGCAGTTCTTC.

V gene TRBV20-1 combines with J gene TRBJ1-2; D call uncertain. V dropped 5 bases and J dropped 7 bases, with 11 bases sitting between them. Germline CDR1 reads DFQATT; CDR2 reads SNEGSKA (reference sequence). The CDR3 contains 11 residues. CDR3 DNA: TGCAGTGCTGTGGACGGCGGTGGCTACACCTTC. This encodes CSAVDGGGYTF.

The V and J genes are TRBV2 and TRBJ1-1, with no clear D. The germline V gene has CDR1 SNHLY and CDR2 FYNNEI. Between the trimmed V and J ends, which lost 6 bases and 1 base, there was a span of 9 bases. The CDR3 extends over 13 amino acids. CDR3 sequence (DNA): TGTGCCAGCAGATGGGAGCGGAACACTGAAGCTTTCTTT. Encoded protein: CASRWERNTEAFF.

This chain uses TRBV5-1 with TRBJ2-7, with D possibly TRBD1 on 6 matching bases. This CDR3 is 15 amino acids long. Trimming pared 3 bases from V and 0 bases from J, leaving 13 bases between. Germline loops: CDR1 SGHRS, CDR2 YFSETQ. In nucleotides, the CDR3 is TGCGCCAGCAGCTGGCCCCTAGGGGGCTCCTACGAGCAGTACTTC. It yields the protein CASSWPLGGSYEQYF. Full variable domain (remainder filled in from reference TRBV5-1 and TRBJ2-7): KAGVTQTPRYLIKTRGQQVTLSCSPISGHRSVSWYQQTPGQGLQFLFEYFSETQRNKGNFPGRFSGRQFSNSRSEMNVSTLELGDSALYLCASSWPLGGSYEQYFGPGTRLTVT.

The chain is built from TRBV6-4 and TRBJ2-1; 7 nucleotides match TRBD1. Trimming removed 6 bases from V and 8 bases from J; junction bases left unmatched: 13. CDR1 MRHNA and CDR2 SNTAGT come from the germline V gene. The CDR3 has 15 amino acids. CDR3 bases: TGTGCCAGCAGCAACGGGAACAGGGGTGGAGATGAGCAGTTCTTC. Its protein product is CASSNGNRGGDEQFF.

The chain carries TRBV14 and TRBJ1-1; 9 nucleotides line up with TRBD1. The CDR3 spans 15 residues. V shed 3 bases and J 10 bases; nucleotides not matched to a gene: 12. The germline V gene has CDR1 SGHDN and CDR2 FVKESK. The CDR3 DNA sequence: TGTGCCAGCAGCCATTTCCGGGACAGGGCTCTGGCAGCTTTCTTT. Protein sequence: CASSHFRDRALAAFF.

This sequence joins TRBV29-1 and TRBJ1-1, with 11 bases fitting TRBD1. V was clipped by 8 bases and J by 8 bases; unmatched bases: 13. The CDR3 is 14 amino acids. CDR1 is SQVTM, CDR2 ANQGSEA, per germline. In nucleotides, the CDR3 is TGCAGCCACCCCGGGGACAGGGGGTCGAGGGAAGCTTTCTTT. Residues: CSHPGDRGSREAFF.

This clone was observed a single time. The chain recombines TRBV6-4 with TRBJ2-3; D is perhaps TRBD1 or TRBD2 (5 bases each). Trimming stripped 2 bases from V and 4 bases from J, with 16 bases between. This CDR3 has 16 amino acids. Germline CDR1 MRHNA, CDR2 SNTAGT. CDR3 amino acids: CASSDESGRGADTQYF. The CDR3 region has the DNA TGTGCCAGCAGTGACGAGTCGGGTCGGGGCGCAGATACGCAGTATTTT.

CDR3 in amino acids: CASSQPGTTENYGYTF. CDR3 sequence (DNA): TGCGCCAGCAGTCAACCCGGGACAACAGAAAACTATGGCTACACCTTC. The rearrangement uses TRBV23-1 and TRBJ1-2, with a weak D call TRBD1 (6 bases). TRBV23-1 is assigned to the ORF class and has an uncertain function. The CDR3 consists of 16 residues. Trimming left V 2 bases short and J 2 bases short, with 15 bases between.

The chain joins TRBV6-6 to TRBJ2-7; possibly TRBD1 for D (7 bases). The V end was cut by 6 bases, the J end by 6 bases, with 18 bases between. Germline assignment: CDR1 MNHNY and CDR2 SVGAGI (reference sequence). The CDR3 sequence is 14 residues long. The CDR3 loop reads CASSRDSGLSEQYF. The DNA of the CDR3 is TGTGCCAGCAGCCGGGACAGCGGGCTTTCCGAGCAGTACTTC.